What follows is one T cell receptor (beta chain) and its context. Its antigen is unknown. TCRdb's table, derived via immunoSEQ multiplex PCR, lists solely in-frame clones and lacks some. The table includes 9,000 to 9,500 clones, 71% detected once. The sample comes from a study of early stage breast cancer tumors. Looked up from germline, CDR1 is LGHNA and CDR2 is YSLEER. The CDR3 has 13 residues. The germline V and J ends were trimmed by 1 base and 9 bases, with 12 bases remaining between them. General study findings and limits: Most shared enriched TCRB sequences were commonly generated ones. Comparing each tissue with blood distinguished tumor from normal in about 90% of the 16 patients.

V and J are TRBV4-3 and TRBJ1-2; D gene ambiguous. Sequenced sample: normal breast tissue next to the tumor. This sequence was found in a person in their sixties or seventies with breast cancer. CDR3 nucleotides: TGCGCCAGCAGCCAAGTACCGGGGAATCGCTACACCTTC. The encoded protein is CASSQVPGNRYTF.